This TCR beta chain originates from a study of OX40 agonist ivuxolimab in advanced cancers. Turning to the study itself: Patients were infused with ivuxolimab every 2 weeks at 0.01 to 10 mg/kg. Overall study results and limits: Researchers did not determine the expanded peripheral T cells' antigen specificity. Some of the lowest clonal expansion was seen in partial responders at 0.1-3.0 mg/kg.

This CDR3 comprises 15 residues. Germline V gives CDR1 SEHNR, CDR2 FQNEAQ (reference sequence). V lost 5 bases and J 4 bases, leaving 15 bases between the germline ends. About this clone itself: The antigen remains unidentified.

The data were produced by immunoSEQ multiplex PCR, yet TCRdb's version contains in-frame clones alone and is incomplete. Altogether around 61,000 clones are present, more than 80% being singletons, with the ten largest covering 2% to 3%. J is TRBJ2-1 and V is TRBV7-9, with D uncertain. This TCR derives from an adult with an advanced solid tumor such as melanoma, head and neck, liver or kidney cancer. The specimen comprised CD4+ or CD8+ T cells sorted from blood, sampled in a trial of the OX40 agonist ivuxolimab. The CDR3 region has the DNA TGTGCCAGCAGCGCACCCCGTGGCTTGTACAATGAGCAGTTCTTC. This translates into CASSAPRGLYNEQFF.